This T cell receptor beta chain was found in a study of response to subunit inactivated influenza vaccine. Details on this clonotype: Its antigen is not known.

Study-wide results and limits: Authors proposed each seasonal influenza vaccination draws in few new T cells.

Trimming took off 6 bases at V and 3 bases at J, with 12 bases between the two ends. Germline V gives CDR1 ENHRY, CDR2 SYGVKD. This CDR3 is built from 13 residues. TCRdb used MiXCR to reprocess the RT-PCR reads, holding one entry per CDR3 protein. The sample records more than 700,000 distinct CDR3 sequences, over 20% being singletons. This sample comprised PBMCs from blood, obtained 4 to 6 days after vaccination. The sequence came from a middle-aged man who received an inactivated influenza vaccine. The chain combines TRBV10-3 with TRBJ2-7, with D maybe TRBD1 (5 bases). The CDR3 loop is CAISEGRGYEQYF. DNA of the CDR3: TGTGCCATCAGCGAAGGAAGGGGCTACGAGCAGTACTTC.